A selection of T cell receptor beta chains follows, all from one sample in a study of T-cell memory formation after mild COVID-19. Using its own MiXCR run on the 5' RACE reads, TCRdb lists one record per CDR3 protein. In the table there are about half a million distinct CDR3 sequences, approximately 18% of which are singletons. Input material: PBMCs or a T cell subset sorted from them (not recorded which). All receptors derive from an adult woman who had mild COVID-19 (a few samples of this study predate the infection). Cell type and time point are not known. CDR3s include the opening cysteine and the closing phenylalanine or tryptophan. A D gene is named only where the DNA matches it firmly. The size of a clone is reported for some rows only, either as once, few or many, or as a class for expanded clones.

size	length	V	D	J	DNA	CDR3
NA	16	TRBV18	NA	TRBJ2-3	TGTGCCAGCTCACCTGGGACTCCAAGTTTCTTAGATACGCAGTATTTT	CASSPGTPSFLDTQYF
many	14	TRBV6-2/TRBV6-3	NA	TRBJ2-5	TGTGCCAGCAGACCCTTCCGAAACCAAGAGACCCAGTACTTC	CASRPFRNQETQYF
NA	16	TRBV7-8	NA	TRBJ2-1	TGTGCCAGCAGCTTTAGCCGCGCACTTGGGAACAATGAGCAGTTCTTC	CASSFSRALGNNEQFF
NA	16	TRBV4-2	NA	TRBJ1-2	TGTGCCAGCAGCCAAGATGGGAAAGGGAGCTTCGATGGCTACACCTTC	CASSQDGKGSFDGYTF
NA	15	TRBV3-1	NA	TRBJ1-1	TGTGCCAGCAGCCAAGATTGGAGCGGGCCTCATGAAGCTTTCTTT	CASSQDWSGPHEAFF
few	15	TRBV5-1	NA	TRBJ2-7	TGCGCCAGCAGCTTGGGACCTGAATTTACCTACGAGCAGTACTTC	CASSLGPEFTYEQYF
few	15	TRBV6-5	TRBD1	TRBJ2-2	TGTGCCAGCAACCTCGGGACAGGGGCTTCCGGGGAGCTGTTTTTT	CASNLGTGASGELFF
NA	14	TRBV12-3/TRBV12-4	NA	TRBJ2-7	TGTGCCAGCAGTCCCCGCAGGCTGCTCTACGAGCAGTACTTC	CASSPRRLLYEQYF
NA	15	TRBV4-1	NA	TRBJ1-6	TGCGCCAGCAGCCGAGGTTGGGCGGAGAATTCACCCCTCCACTTT	CASSRGWAENSPLHF
NA	15	TRBV9	NA	TRBJ2-4	TGTGCCAGCAGCGTAGAAACCGGAGCCAAAAACATTCAGTACTTC	CASSVETGAKNIQYF
many	12	TRBV6-6	NA	TRBJ2-7	TGTGCCAGCAGCCCCACAGCCTACGAGCAGTACTTC	CASSPTAYEQYF
NA	13	TRBV4-1	NA	TRBJ2-7	TGCGCCAGCAGGAGAACAGGGACCTACGAGCAGTACTTC	CASRRTGTYEQYF
few	14	TRBV3-1	NA	TRBJ1-2	TGTGCCAGCAGCCAAGATCTTCCAGGCTCTGGCTACACCTTC	CASSQDLPGSGYTF
NA	14	TRBV29-1	TRBD1	TRBJ2-7	TGCAGCGTTATGCCGGGACAGCATTCCTACGAGCAGTACTTC	CSVMPGQHSYEQYF
NA	15	TRBV5-4	TRBD2	TRBJ2-7	TGTGCCAGCAACGGGGGGACTAGCGCCTCGGGAGAGCAGTACTTC	CASNGGTSASGEQYF
few	17	TRBV27	TRBD2	TRBJ2-3	TGTGCCAGCAGTTTGTTAGCGGGGGGGCCCGGCACAGATACGCAGTATTTT	CASSLLAGGPGTDTQYF
few	14	TRBV27	NA	TRBJ2-7	TGTGCCACCTCAACCAGGCAGAGCTCCTACGAGCAGTACTTC	CATSTRQSSYEQYF
few	14	TRBV20-1	NA	TRBJ2-7	TGCAGTGCTAGTGGTTCTGGGGCCGCCTACGAGCAGTACTTC	CSASGSGAAYEQYF
NA	15	TRBV18	TRBD1	TRBJ1-1	TGTGCCAGCTCACCACGGCAGGGGGCGAACACTGAAGCTTTCTTT	CASSPRQGANTEAFF
NA	19	TRBV4-2	TRBD1	TRBJ2-3	TGTGCCAGCAGCCCCCGAGGACAGGGGGAATCGTTTAGCACAGATACGCAGTATTTT	CASSPRGQGESFSTDTQYF
NA	16	TRBV6-2/TRBV6-3	TRBD2	TRBJ2-1	TGTGCCAGCATCTTAGGGGCTAGCGGGAGGGGTGGTGAGCAGTTCTTC	CASILGASGRGGEQFF
NA	16	TRBV5-4	TRBD2	TRBJ2-3	TGTGCCAGCAGCTCAAGACTAGCGGGGCGCACAGATACGCAGTATTTT	CASSSRLAGRTDTQYF
NA	13	TRBV6-2/TRBV6-3	NA	TRBJ2-3	TGTGCCAGCAGTTATTGGCGTGTGGATACGCAGTATTTT	CASSYWRVDTQYF
NA	15	TRBV3-1	NA	TRBJ2-5	TGTGCCAGCAGCCAAGAAAGGGACGCGCAAGAGACCCAGTACTTC	CASSQERDAQETQYF
few	15	TRBV5-1	NA	TRBJ2-1	TGCGCCAGCAGCCCCCCGGAGGGGGGGCCAAATGAGCAGTTCTTC	CASSPPEGGPNEQFF
NA	12	TRBV29-1	NA	TRBJ2-7	TGCAGCGTTCTCGACAGACCCTACGAGCAGTACTTC	CSVLDRPYEQYF
NA	12	TRBV12-3/TRBV12-4	NA	TRBJ1-5	TGTGCCACCCAGGGCACCAATCAGCCCCAGCATTTT	CATQGTNQPQHF
NA	18	TRBV29-1	TRBD2	TRBJ2-5	TGCAGCGTTGAATTTTTCGGACTAGCGGGAGAGTACCAAGAGACCCAGTACTTC	CSVEFFGLAGEYQETQYF